These 27 T cell receptor beta chains came from one sample sequenced in a study of OX40 agonist ivuxolimab in advanced cancers. Produced via immunoSEQ multiplex PCR; TCRdb's table is partial and in-frame only. The data show tens of thousands of clones, 84% seen once. The sample here was CD4+ or CD8+ T cells sorted from blood, taken in a trial of the OX40 agonist ivuxolimab. The receptors come from an adult with an advanced solid tumor such as melanoma, head and neck, liver or kidney cancer.

This clone was detected a few times. The genes are TRBV9 and TRBJ1-1; D unresolved. In germline, CDR1 is SGDLS, CDR2 YYNGEE. Trimming left V 1 base short and J 2 bases short, with 9 bases between. This CDR3 has 14 amino acids. The DNA for the CDR3 is TGTGCCAGCAGCGTAAGAGCCGACAACACTGAAGCTTTCTTT. It is translated as CASSVRADNTEAFF.

In its sample, this clone was seen a few times. V gene TRBV18 combines with J gene TRBJ2-2; D might be TRBD1 (6 bases). The CDR3 extends over 15 amino acids. Germline values: CDR1 KGHSH, CDR2 LQKENI. Trimming cost V 3 bases and J 4 bases, with 12 bases left between them. CDR3 region: CASSPRTVGTGELFF. The CDR3 DNA sequence: TGTGCCAGCTCACCCAGGACAGTGGGCACCGGGGAGCTGTTTTTT.

V is TRBV30 and J is TRBJ2-2; the match to TRBD2 covers 10 bases. Germline V lookup: CDR1 GTSNPN, CDR2 SVGIG (reference sequence). This CDR3 is 16 amino acids long. The ends lost 3 bases at V and 3 bases at J; junction bases unmatched: 7. The CDR3 protein is CAWSISLAGDTGELFF. The CDR3 coding sequence is TGTGCCTGGAGCATCTCTCTAGCGGGGGACACCGGGGAGCTGTTTTTT.

This clone was counted many times. CDR3 protein: CASSLTGFTEAFF. In nucleotides, the CDR3 is TGTGCCAGCAGCCTAACAGGGTTCACTGAAGCTTTCTTT. The gene calls are TRBV7-9 and TRBJ1-1; D is perhaps TRBD1 (6 bases). The germline V gene has CDR1 SEHNR and CDR2 FQNEAQ (reference sequence). The CDR3 is made up of 13 amino acids. Trimming stripped 5 bases from V and 4 bases from J, with 11 bases between. Supplemented by reference TRBV7-9 and TRBJ1-1, the full variable domain reads DTGVSQNPRHKITKRGQNVTFRCDPISEHNRLYWYRQTLGQGPEFLTYFQNEAQLEKSRLLSDRFSAERPKGSFSTLEIQRTEQGDSAMYLCASSLTGFTEAFFGQGTRLTVV.

This chain uses TRBV5-4 with TRBJ2-3; weak D call: TRBD2 (5 bases). V was trimmed by 0 bases and J by 2 bases, leaving 7 bases between them. The germline gives CDR1 SGHNT, CDR2 YYREEE (reference sequence). This CDR3 has 14 amino acids. CDR3 DNA: TGTGCCAGCAGCTTGGGGACTGTCACAGATACGCAGTATTTT. Encoded protein: CASSLGTVTDTQYF. Complete variable domain (other parts from reference TRBV5-4 and TRBJ2-3): ETGVTQSPTHLIKTRGQQVTLRCSSQSGHNTVSWYQQALGQGPQFIFQYYREEENGRGNFPPRFSGLQFPNYSSELNVNALELDDSALYLCASSLGTVTDTQYFGPGTRLTVL.

This chain connects TRBV5-4 to TRBJ2-1; D may correspond to TRBD1 or TRBD2 (5 bases each). The germline V gene encodes CDR1 SGHNT and CDR2 YYREEE (reference sequence). The CDR3 is 16 residues long. V was trimmed by 2 bases and J by 6 bases, leaving 18 bases between them. The CDR3 DNA follows: TGTGCCAGCAGCTTTCCCGGGGCTAGAATCGGCAATGAGCAGTTCTTC. Translation gives CASSFPGARIGNEQFF.

The J gene is TRBJ2-1, the V gene TRBV5-1; 13 positions match TRBD2. Germline V lookup: CDR1 SGHRS, CDR2 YFSETQ. The CDR3 length is 16 residues. Unmatched junction bases numbered 5, after V lost 2 bases and J lost 6 bases. The CDR3 region has the DNA TGCGCCAGCAGCTTCCAAACTAGCGGGAGGGGCAATGAGCAGTTCTTC. This translates into CASSFQTSGRGNEQFF.

This sequence joins TRBV6-1 and TRBJ1-3; TRBD1 is a possible D gene (6 bases). Trimming left V 5 bases short and J 2 bases short, with 13 bases between. The germline V gene has CDR1 MNHNS and CDR2 SASEGT. This CDR3 spans 15 amino acids. This CDR3 reads CASSLQGRPGNTIYF. The CDR3 region has the DNA TGTGCCAGCAGTTTACAGGGACGACCTGGAAACACCATATATTTT.

V is TRBV2 and J is TRBJ1-4, with D unclear. Trimming removed 5 bases from V and 1 base from J, with 8 bases in between. CDR3 length: 14 residues. Germline loops: CDR1 SNHLY, CDR2 FYNNEI. CDR3 sequence (DNA): TGTGCCAGCAGTCAACAGAGAACTAATGAAAAACTGTTTTTT. This codes for CASSQQRTNEKLFF.

The J gene is TRBJ2-1, the V gene TRBV4-3, with D unresolved. The CDR3 covers 16 residues. The ends were cut back, 4 bases at V and 2 bases at J, with 15 bases in the middle. Looked up from germline, CDR1 is LGHNA and CDR2 is YSLEER. CDR3 residues: CASSPRTGWAYNEQFF. Here the CDR3 DNA reads TGCGCCAGCAGCCCTCGGACCGGCTGGGCCTACAATGAGCAGTTCTTC.

J is TRBJ2-2 and V is TRBV5-1, with 7 bases that match TRBD1. Unmatched junction bases numbered 6, after V lost 4 bases and J lost 0 bases. Germline-derived CDR1 and CDR2 are SGHRS and YFSETQ. This CDR3 is 16 amino acids long. The CDR3 coding sequence is TGCGCCAGCAGCCAAACCGGGACAGCGAACACCGGGGAGCTGTTTTTT. Amino acids: CASSQTGTANTGELFF.

The chain uses TRBV30 and TRBJ2-7, with D perhaps TRBD1 (6 bases). Germline-derived CDR1 and CDR2 are GTSNPN and SVGIG (reference sequence). Trimming shortened V by 4 bases and J by 6 bases, and 13 bases separated the two germline ends. This CDR3 is 12 amino acids long. CDR3 sequence (DNA): TGTGCCTGGAAACAGGGATTCGGCGAGCAGTACTTC. Translating gives CAWKQGFGEQYF.

The gene calls are TRBV1 and TRBJ2-5; the DNA was not used to check the table's D call, TRBD1. The J call may be mistaken, given a closer DNA end match to TRBJ2-7. TRBV1 is an annotated pseudogene. The CDR3 has 14 amino acids. The CDR3 DNA is TGCACCCCCGGCAGGGATCCAGTTGTATGCGAGCAGTACTTC. Protein sequence: CTPGRDPVVCEQYF.

V gene TRBV6-1 combines with J gene TRBJ1-2; D not certain. V shed 1 base and J shed 7 bases, with 4 bases lying between them. This CDR3 spans 11 amino acids. Looked up from germline, CDR1 is MNHNS and CDR2 is SASEGT. CDR3 coding DNA: TGTGCCAGCAGTGAAGGAACTGGCTACACCTTC. It translates to CASSEGTGYTF.

This CDR3 is CASSDRQGAIDTQYF. In DNA form, the CDR3 reads TGTGCCAGCAGTGATAGGCAGGGGGCGATAGATACGCAGTATTTT. The gene calls are TRBV2 and TRBJ2-3; TRBD1 matches 8 bases. Trimming at V came to 3 bases and at J to 5 bases, leaving 7 bases not matched to a gene. The germline gives CDR1 SNHLY, CDR2 FYNNEI. The CDR3 loop spans 15 amino acids.

The chain links TRBV28 to TRBJ1-2, with D unresolved. Germline values: CDR1 MDHEN, CDR2 SYDVKM. V lost 8 bases and J lost 0, with 7 bases in between. This CDR3 is 12 amino acids long. The CDR3 nucleotides read TGTGCCAGCCATTTTGCTAACTATGGCTACACCTTC. Its protein is CASHFANYGYTF.

The DNA for the CDR3 is TGTGCCAGCAGCTCCGGGACACTTGGGAATGAGCAGTTCTTC. It translates to CASSSGTLGNEQFF. The J gene is TRBJ2-1, the V gene TRBV7-2; the D gene is possibly TRBD1 (6 bases). Germline loops: CDR1 SGHTA, CDR2 FQGNSA. The length of the CDR3 is 14 residues. The V end was cut by 4 bases, the J end by 7 bases, with 14 bases between.

The chain links TRBV7-6 to TRBJ1-2, with D unresolved. Germline CDR1 and CDR2: SGHVS and FNYEAQ. CDR3 length: 14 amino acids. V was cut by 3 bases and J by 0 bases, with 8 bases left in between. The CDR3: CASSLSSANYGYTF. In nucleotides, the CDR3 is TGTGCCAGCAGCTTGTCCTCAGCTAACTATGGCTACACCTTC. Supplemented by reference TRBV7-6 and TRBJ1-2, the full variable domain reads GAGVSQSPRYKVTKRGQDVALRCDPISGHVSLYWYRQALGQGPEFLTYFNYEAQQDKSGLPNDRFSAERPEGSISTLTIQRTEQRDSAMYRCASSLSSANYGYTFGSGTRLTVV.

The chain carries TRBV7-3 and TRBJ2-1; 7 bases agree with TRBD2. Losses at the gene ends were 6 bases for V and 6 bases for J; bases not matched to a gene: 5. The V gene's germline CDR1 is SGHTA and CDR2 FQGTGA. The CDR3 runs to 13 residues. CDR3 nucleotides: TGTGCCAGCAGGTTTCGACTAGCCAATGAGCAGTTCTTC. Translation gives CASRFRLANEQFF.

This clone occurred once. The rearrangement uses TRBV18 and TRBJ2-5; weak D call: TRBD2 (7 bases). The CDR3 sequence is 15 residues long. Germline loops: CDR1 KGHSH, CDR2 LQKENI. V was trimmed by 5 bases and J by 1 base, leaving 14 bases between them. The CDR3 DNA is TGTGCCAGCTCAATCCAGGGAGGGGGCCAAGAGACCCAGTACTTC. Translation: CASSIQGGGQETQYF.

V and J are TRBV6-5 and TRBJ1-2, with 7 positions matching TRBD1. The germline gives CDR1 MNHEY, CDR2 SVGAGI. This CDR3 contains 15 residues. The V and J ends lost 5 bases and 1 base, in that order; junction bases with no gene match: 7. The CDR3 loop reads CASSGPWDSNYGYTF. The CDR3 DNA reads TGTGCCAGCAGTGGTCCCTGGGACAGTAACTATGGCTACACCTTC.

This clone turned up a few times. The gene calls are TRBV7-9 and TRBJ1-5; no clear D gene. The ends were cut back, 0 bases at V and 4 bases at J, with 4 bases in the middle. Germline assignment: CDR1 SEHNR and CDR2 FQNEAQ (reference sequence). The length of the CDR3 is 13 residues. The CDR3 loop reads CASSLAQNQPQHF. The CDR3 nucleotides are TGTGCCAGCAGCTTAGCACAGAATCAGCCCCAGCATTTT.

J is TRBJ1-2 and V is TRBV7-9; D is perhaps TRBD1 (6 bases). Between the trimmed V and J ends, which lost 5 bases and 0 bases, there was a span of 13 bases. CDR3 length equals 15 residues. Germline CDR1 reads SEHNR; CDR2 reads FQNEAQ (reference sequence). The CDR3 DNA follows: TGTGCCAGCAGCCCAGGGGCAGAAGCTAACTATGGCTACACCTTC. Translated: CASSPGAEANYGYTF.

CDR3 bases: TGTGCCAGCAGTTACGGGGGAGGACAGTTAAATTCACCCCTCCACTTT. It codes for CASSYGGGQLNSPLHF. The gene calls are TRBV6-6 and TRBJ1-6; D might be TRBD1 (6 bases). There are 16 residues in the CDR3. V shed 2 bases and J shed 7 bases, with 15 bases lying between them. Germline CDR1 reads MNHNY; CDR2 reads SVGAGI (reference sequence).

The chain is built from TRBV27 and TRBJ2-5; 14 bases map to TRBD2. The CDR3 contains 16 residues. Per germline, CDR1 MNHEY and CDR2 SMNVEV (reference sequence). The V segment lost 5 bases and the J segment 5 bases; nucleotides outside the gene matches: 7. The chain's CDR3 is CASSAGLAGEAETQYF. CDR3 nucleotides: TGTGCCAGCAGTGCGGGACTAGCGGGAGAAGCGGAGACCCAGTACTTC.

The genes are TRBV5-8 and TRBJ1-5; the match to TRBD1 covers 7 bases. CDR3 size: 15 residues. Germline V gene data show CDR1 as SGHTS and CDR2 as YDEGEE. Germline trimming cut 2 bases from V and 4 bases from J; bases unmatched to any gene: 6. CDR3 DNA: TGTGCCAGCAGCTTAGGGACAGCCGATAATCAGCCCCAGCATTTT. Translation: CASSLGTADNQPQHF.

A note on this clone: One end of the junction does not line up with germline, which may come from a read error. This sample also contains other DNA sequences that code for the same CDR3. The chain is built from TRBV28 and TRBJ1-2, with TRBD1 identical over 7 bases. Germline V lookup: CDR1 MDHEN, CDR2 SYDVKM. This CDR3 is 15 amino acids long. Here the CDR3 DNA reads TGTGCTAGCAAAGAACAGGGGCCCAATTACTATGGCTACACCTTC. This translates into CASKEQGPNYYGYTF.